The text below deals with one T cell receptor beta chain. Its antigen remains unknown. It was with 60 Vbeta and 13 Jbeta primers that the PCR ran. The repertoire was sequenced with immunoSEQ multiplex PCR; TCRdb's copy has only in-frame clones and lacks some. The sample consists of approximately 130,000 clones, around 74% of them appearing once. This sample was taken from a study of cytomegalovirus exposure and HLA in healthy donors. Germline-derived CDR1 and CDR2 are SGHRS and YFSETQ. After removal of 2 bases from V and 5 bases from J, the junction contained 1 base not matched to a gene. CDR3 length: 15 amino acids. Study-level results: The authors listed approximately 150 TCR beta chains as cytomegalovirus-associated.

The receptor was derived from a man in his thirties or forties in good health and CMV-seronegative. The sequencing sample was made of PBMCs. V gene TRBV5-1 combines with J gene TRBJ2-1; 13 bases match TRBD2. CDR3 loop: CASSLGLAGDNEQFF. The CDR3 bases are TGCGCCAGCAGCTTAGGACTAGCGGGGGACAATGAGCAGTTCTTC.